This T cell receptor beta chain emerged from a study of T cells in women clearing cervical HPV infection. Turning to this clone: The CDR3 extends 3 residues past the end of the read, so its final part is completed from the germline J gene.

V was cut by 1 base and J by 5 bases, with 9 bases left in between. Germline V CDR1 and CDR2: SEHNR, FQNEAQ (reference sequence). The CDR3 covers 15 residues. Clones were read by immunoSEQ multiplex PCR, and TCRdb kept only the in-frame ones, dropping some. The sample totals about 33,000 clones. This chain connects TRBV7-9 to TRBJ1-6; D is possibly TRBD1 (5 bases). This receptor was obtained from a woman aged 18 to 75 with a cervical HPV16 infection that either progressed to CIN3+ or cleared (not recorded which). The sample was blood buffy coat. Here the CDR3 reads CASSLEAGNNSPLHF. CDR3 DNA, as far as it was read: TGTGCCAGCAGCTTAGAGGCAGGGAATAATTCACCC. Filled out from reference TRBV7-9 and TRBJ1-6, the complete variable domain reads DTGVSQNPRHKITKRGQNVTFRCDPISEHNRLYWYRQTLGQGPEFLTYFQNEAQLEKSRLLSDRFSAERPKGSFSTLEIQRTEQGDSAMYLCASSLEAGNNSPLHFGNGTRLTVT.